This record looks at one TCR beta chain sequence and its context. The antigen is undetermined. The data are from a study of vaccination and CD4 T cells after COVID-19. The Oncomine TCR Beta short-read assay sequenced DNA from cultured CD4+ T cells. TCRdb recomputed calls from the PCR reads with MiXCR, one row per CDR3 protein. The sample lists approximately 16,000 distinct CDR3 sequences, approximately 62% seen once, with 9.4% in the top ten. Germline V CDR1 and CDR2: SGHTA, FQGTGA. With 2 bases removed from V and 4 bases from J, the gap between germline ends came to 11 bases. The CDR3 extends over 14 amino acids. Stated treatment: roughly 10-day PBMC culture with coronavirus spike peptide pools or control peptides (ViraFEST assay).

The sequence came from a human donor who had recovered from COVID-19. The chain carries TRBV7-3 and TRBJ1-1, with TRBD1 as a possible D gene (6 bases). Sequencing was done on a sample of CD4+ T cells from blood, cultured in vitro. CDR3 DNA sequence: TGTGCCAGCAGCTTATCAGGGGCTGGCACTGAAGCTTTCTTT. Encoded protein: CASSLSGAGTEAFF.